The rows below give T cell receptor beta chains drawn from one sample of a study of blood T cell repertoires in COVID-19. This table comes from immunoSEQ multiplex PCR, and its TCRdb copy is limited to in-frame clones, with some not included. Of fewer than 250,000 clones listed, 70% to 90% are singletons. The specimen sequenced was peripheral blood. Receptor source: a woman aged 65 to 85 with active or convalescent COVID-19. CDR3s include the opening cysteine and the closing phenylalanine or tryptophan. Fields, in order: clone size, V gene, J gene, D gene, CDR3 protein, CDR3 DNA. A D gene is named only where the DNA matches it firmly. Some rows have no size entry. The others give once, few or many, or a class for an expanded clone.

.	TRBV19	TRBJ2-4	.	CASSPEAKNIQYF	TGTGCCAGTAGTCCCGAGGCCAAAAACATTCAGTACTTC
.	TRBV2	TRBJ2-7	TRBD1	CASSEGGQIEQYF	TGTGCCAGCAGTGAAGGGGGACAGATCGAGCAGTACTTC
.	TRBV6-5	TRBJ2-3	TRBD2	CASVGGPRDTQYF	TGTGCCAGCGTGGGAGGGCCCCGTGATACGCAGTATTTT
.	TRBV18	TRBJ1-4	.	CASSPPNTGPDNEKLFF	TGTGCCAGCTCACCACCTAATACAGGGCCTGATAATGAAAAACTGTTTTTT
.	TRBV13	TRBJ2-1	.	CASSLNGDLNNEQFF	TGTGCCAGCAGCTTAAATGGGGACTTAAACAATGAGCAGTTCTTC
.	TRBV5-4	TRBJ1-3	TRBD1	CASSPPVGQGGNTIYF	TGTGCCAGCAGCCCGCCGGTAGGACAGGGGGGCAACACCATATATTTT
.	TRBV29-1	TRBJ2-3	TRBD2	CSAVAGGPGTQYF	TGCAGCGCGGTAGCGGGAGGGCCGGGTACGCAGTATTTT
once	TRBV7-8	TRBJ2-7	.	CASTAVTTTYEQYF	TGTGCCAGCACAGCCGTGACCACTACCTACGAGCAGTACTTC
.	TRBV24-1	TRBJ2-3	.	CATSGGAGPQYF	TGTGCCACCAGTGGCGGGGCCGGCCCGCAGTATTTT
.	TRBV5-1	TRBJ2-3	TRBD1	CASSAGQGGTDTQYF	TGCGCCAGCAGCGCGGGACAGGGAGGAACAGATACGCAGTATTTT
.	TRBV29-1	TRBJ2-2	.	CSVAARGNTGELFF	TGCAGCGTTGCAGCTCGGGGGAACACCGGGGAGCTGTTTTTT
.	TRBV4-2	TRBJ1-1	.	CASSQDLGRDEAFF	TGTGCCAGCAGCCAAGATTTGGGCCGGGATGAAGCTTTCTTT
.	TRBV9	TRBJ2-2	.	CASSPRSTGELFF	TGTGCCAGCAGCCCCCGGAGCACCGGGGAGCTGTTTTTT
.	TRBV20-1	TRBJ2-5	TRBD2	CSASAPLAGFTFQETQYF	TGCAGTGCTAGTGCCCCCCTAGCGGGATTTACATTTCAAGAGACCCAGTACTTC
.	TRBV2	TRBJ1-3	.	CASSDPTGSSGNTIYF	TGTGCCAGCAGTGACCCCACGGGGAGCTCTGGAAACACCATATATTTT
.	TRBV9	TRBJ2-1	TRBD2	CASSVQLAGGPSSYNEQFF	TGTGCCAGCAGCGTCCAACTAGCGGGGGGCCCTAGCTCCTACAATGAGCAGTTCTTC
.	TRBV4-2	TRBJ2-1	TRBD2	CASSLGLAGSIEQFF	TGTGCCAGCAGCCTCGGACTAGCGGGTTCGATTGAGCAGTTCTTC
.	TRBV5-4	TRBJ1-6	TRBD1	CASSFRGGEWGSPLHF	TGTGCCAGCAGCTTCCGAGGGGGCGAATGGGGTTCACCCCTCCACTTT
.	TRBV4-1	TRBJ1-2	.	CASSQDTFGGNYGYTF	TGCGCCAGCAGCCAAGATACGTTCGGGGGAAACTATGGCTACACCTTC
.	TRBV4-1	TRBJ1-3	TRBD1	CASSPLGTVRGNTIYF	TGCGCCAGCAGCCCTTTGGGGACAGTCCGAGGAAACACCATATATTTT
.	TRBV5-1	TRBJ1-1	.	CASSLGGDANTEAFF	TGCGCCAGCAGCTTGGGTGGAGACGCTAACACTGAAGCTTTCTTT
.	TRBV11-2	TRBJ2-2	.	CASSLVANTGELFF	TGTGCCAGCAGCTTAGTAGCGAACACCGGGGAGCTGTTTTTT